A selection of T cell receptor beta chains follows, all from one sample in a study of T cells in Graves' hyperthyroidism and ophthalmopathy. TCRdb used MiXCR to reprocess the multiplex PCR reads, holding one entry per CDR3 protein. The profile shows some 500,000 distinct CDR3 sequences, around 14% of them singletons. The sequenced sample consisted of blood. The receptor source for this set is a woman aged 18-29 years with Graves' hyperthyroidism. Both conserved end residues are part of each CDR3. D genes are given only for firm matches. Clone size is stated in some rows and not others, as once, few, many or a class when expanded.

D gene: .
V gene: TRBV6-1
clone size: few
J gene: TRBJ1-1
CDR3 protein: CASSASVGMNTEAFF
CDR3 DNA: TGTGCCAGCAGTGCGTCCGTGGGGATGAACACTGAAGCTTTCTTT

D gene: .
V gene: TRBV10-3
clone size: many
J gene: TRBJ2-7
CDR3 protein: CAISDGTGGYEQYF
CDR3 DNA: TGTGCCATCAGTGATGGCACCGGGGGCTACGAGCAGTACTTC

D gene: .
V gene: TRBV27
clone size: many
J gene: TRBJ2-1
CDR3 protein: CASRVTGPSYNEQFF
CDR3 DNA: TGTGCCAGCAGGGTGACAGGACCTTCCTACAATGAGCAGTTCTTC

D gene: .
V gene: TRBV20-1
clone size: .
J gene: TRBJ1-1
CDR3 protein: CSARDSGREAFF
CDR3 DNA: TGCAGTGCTAGAGATTCGGGGCGAGAAGCTTTCTTT

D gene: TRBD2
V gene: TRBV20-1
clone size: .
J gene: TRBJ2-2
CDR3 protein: CSAAPSGDYTGELFF
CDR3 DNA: TGCAGTGCAGCCCCTAGCGGAGATTACACCGGGGAGCTGTTTTTT

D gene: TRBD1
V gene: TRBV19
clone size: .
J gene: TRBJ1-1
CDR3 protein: CASSIEVGTATEAFF
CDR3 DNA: TGTGCCAGTAGTATAGAGGTAGGGACAGCCACTGAAGCTTTCTTT

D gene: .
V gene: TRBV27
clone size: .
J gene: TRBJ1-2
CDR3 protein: CASSSGPLLYTF
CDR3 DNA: TGTGCCAGCAGTTCGGGACCGCTTTTATACACCTTC

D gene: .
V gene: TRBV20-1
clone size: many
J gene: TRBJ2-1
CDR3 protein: CSARDSKPGNEQFF
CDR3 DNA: TGCAGTGCTAGAGATTCGAAACCAGGCAATGAGCAGTTCTTC

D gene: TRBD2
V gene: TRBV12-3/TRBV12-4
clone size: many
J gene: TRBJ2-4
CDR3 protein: CASSPRGLAGFKNIQYF
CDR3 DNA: TGTGCCAGCAGTCCACGTGGACTAGCGGGATTCAAAAACATTCAGTACTTC

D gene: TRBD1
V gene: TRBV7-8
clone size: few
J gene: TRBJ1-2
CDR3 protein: CASSSKLDRANYGYTF
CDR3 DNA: TGTGCCAGCAGTTCAAAACTGGACAGGGCTAACTATGGCTACACCTTC

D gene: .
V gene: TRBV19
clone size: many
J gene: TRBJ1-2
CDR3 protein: CASSMEVRGARSYGYTF
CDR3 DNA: TGTGCCAGTAGTATGGAAGTACGGGGGGCGCGGAGCTATGGCTACACCTTC

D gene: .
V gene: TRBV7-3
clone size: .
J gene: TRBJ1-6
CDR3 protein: CASSSGQSHSPLHF
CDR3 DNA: TGTGCCAGCAGCTCCGGACAGTCCCATTCACCCCTCCACTTT

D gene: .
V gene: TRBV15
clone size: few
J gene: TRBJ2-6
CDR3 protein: CATSREPAGANVLTF
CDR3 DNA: TGTGCCACCAGCAGAGAACCAGCTGGGGCCAACGTCCTGACTTTC

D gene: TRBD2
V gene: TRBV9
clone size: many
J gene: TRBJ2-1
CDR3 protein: CASSPRGSGNNEQFF
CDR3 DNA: TGTGCCAGCAGCCCGAGGGGTAGCGGGAACAATGAGCAGTTCTTC

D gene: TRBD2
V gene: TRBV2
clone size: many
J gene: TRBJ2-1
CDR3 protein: CASSWTSGTGSYNEQFF
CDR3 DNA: TGTGCCAGCAGTTGGACTAGCGGGACGGGGTCCTACAATGAGCAGTTCTTC

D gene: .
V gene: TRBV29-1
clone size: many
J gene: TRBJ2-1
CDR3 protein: CSVEPPRRDTNSYNEQFF
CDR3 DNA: TGCAGCGTTGAACCCCCTCGCCGGGACACCAACTCCTACAATGAGCAGTTCTTC

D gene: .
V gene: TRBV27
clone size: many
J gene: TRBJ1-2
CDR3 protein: CASRPGVFYGYTF
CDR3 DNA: TGTGCCAGCAGACCAGGGGTGTTCTATGGCTACACCTTC

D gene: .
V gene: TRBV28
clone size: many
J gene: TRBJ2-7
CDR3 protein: CASSPTRGISYEQYF
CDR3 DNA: TGTGCCAGCAGTCCCACTAGGGGGATTTCCTACGAGCAGTACTTC

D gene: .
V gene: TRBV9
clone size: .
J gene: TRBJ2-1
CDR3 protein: CASSARTGTITSEQFF
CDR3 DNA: TGTGCCAGCAGCGCCCGGACAGGGACTATAACCTCTGAGCAGTTCTTC

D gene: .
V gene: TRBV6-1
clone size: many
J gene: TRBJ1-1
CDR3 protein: CASSESGNTEAFF
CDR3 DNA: TGTGCCAGCAGTGAATCTGGGAACACTGAAGCTTTCTTT

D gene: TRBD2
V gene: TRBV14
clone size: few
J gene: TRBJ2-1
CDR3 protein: CASSTLPGLAGSSSYNEQFF
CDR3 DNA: TGTGCCAGCAGCACTTTACCGGGACTAGCGGGTTCTAGCTCCTACAATGAGCAGTTCTTC

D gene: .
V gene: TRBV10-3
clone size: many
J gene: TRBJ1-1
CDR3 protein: CAISEAGTNTEAFF
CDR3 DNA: TGTGCCATCAGTGAGGCAGGGACGAACACTGAAGCTTTCTTT

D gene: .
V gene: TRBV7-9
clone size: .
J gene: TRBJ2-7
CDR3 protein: CASSFRDGAGNYEQYF
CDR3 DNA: TGTGCCAGCAGCTTCCGGGACGGGGCAGGGAACTACGAGCAGTACTTC

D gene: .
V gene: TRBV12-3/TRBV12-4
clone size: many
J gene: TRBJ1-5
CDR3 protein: CASTGRHQPQHF
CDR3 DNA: TGTGCCAGCACCGGGAGGCATCAGCCCCAGCATTTT

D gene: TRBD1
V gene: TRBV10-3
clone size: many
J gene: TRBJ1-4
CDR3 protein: CAISELQGAGEKLFF
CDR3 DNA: TGTGCCATCAGTGAGCTACAGGGGGCTGGTGAAAAACTGTTTTTT

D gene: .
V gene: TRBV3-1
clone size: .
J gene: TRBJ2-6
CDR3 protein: CASSQRGNAGANVLTF
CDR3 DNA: TGTGCCAGCAGCCAAAGAGGGAACGCTGGGGCCAACGTCCTGACTTTC

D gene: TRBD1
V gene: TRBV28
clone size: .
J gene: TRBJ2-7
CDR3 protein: CAQGQNSYEQYF
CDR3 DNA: TGCGCCCAGGGACAGAACTCCTACGAGCAGTACTTC

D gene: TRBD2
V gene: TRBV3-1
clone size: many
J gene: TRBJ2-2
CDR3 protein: CASSPGLAGASGELFF
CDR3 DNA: TGTGCCAGCAGCCCCGGGCTAGCGGGAGCTTCGGGGGAGCTGTTTTTT

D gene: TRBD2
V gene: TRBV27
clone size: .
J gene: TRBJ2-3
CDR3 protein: CASSHAPRAGIITSTDTQYF
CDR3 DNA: TGTGCCAGCAGTCACGCCCCCCGAGCGGGAATTATAACTAGCACAGATACGCAGTATTTT

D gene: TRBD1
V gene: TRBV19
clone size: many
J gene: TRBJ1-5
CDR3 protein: CASSVRTGESQPQHF
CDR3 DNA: TGTGCCAGTAGTGTGCGGACAGGGGAAAGTCAGCCCCAGCATTTT

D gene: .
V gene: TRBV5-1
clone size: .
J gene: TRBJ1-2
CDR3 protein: CASSLGLDWDGYTF
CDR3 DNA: TGCGCCAGCAGCTTGGGGTTAGATTGGGATGGCTACACCTTC

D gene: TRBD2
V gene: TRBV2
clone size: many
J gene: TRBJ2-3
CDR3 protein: CASSVGLAGTDTQYF
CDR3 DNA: TGTGCCAGCAGTGTAGGCCTAGCGGGAACAGATACGCAGTATTTT

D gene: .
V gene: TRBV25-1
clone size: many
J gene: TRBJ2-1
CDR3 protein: CATQRNGDYNEQFF
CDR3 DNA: TGTGCCACCCAGAGGAACGGAGACTACAATGAGCAGTTCTTC

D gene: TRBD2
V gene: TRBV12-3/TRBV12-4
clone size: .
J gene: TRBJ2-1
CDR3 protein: CASSTGTSGRALSSYNEQFF
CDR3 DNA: TGTGCCAGCAGTACCGGGACTAGCGGGAGGGCCTTGTCATCCTACAATGAGCAGTTCTTC